The 31 T cell receptor beta chains in this list originate from one sample, sequenced in a study of blood T cell repertoires in COVID-19. Sequenced by immunoSEQ multiplex PCR; TCRdb stores in-frame clones only, minus some. The sample includes some 400,000 clones, approximately 90% of them seen just once. Sequencing was carried out using PBMCs or T cells enriched from blood (not recorded which). Every receptor here comes from a man younger than 40 who had recovered from COVID-19.

The chain combines TRBV7-9 with TRBJ2-3, with 9 bases aligning to TRBD1. The V segment lost 1 base and the J segment 2 bases; nucleotides outside the gene matches: 1. The germline V gene encodes CDR1 SEHNR and CDR2 FQNEAQ (reference sequence). The CDR3 totals 15 residues. CDR3 DNA sequence: TGTGCCAGCAGCTTAGGACAGGGGGTCACAGATACGCAGTATTTT. Translating gives CASSLGQGVTDTQYF.

Turning to this clone: Other DNA sequences in the same sample also yield this CDR3. The chain combines TRBV20-1 with TRBJ2-5; no reliable D call. V was shortened by 2 bases and J by 5 bases, with 3 bases between the two germline ends. Germline V gene sequence: CDR1 DFQATT, CDR2 SNEGSKA (reference sequence). CDR3 length: 10 amino acids. The CDR3 loop reads CSARRETQYF. The CDR3 DNA follows: TGCAGTGCTAGACGGGAGACCCAGTACTTC.

The rearrangement links TRBV7-9 to TRBJ1-1; D is undetermined. Germline CDR1 SEHNR, CDR2 FQNEAQ (reference sequence). The germline V and J ends were trimmed by 1 base and 7 bases, with 10 bases remaining between them. The CDR3 is 13 residues long. The CDR3 nucleotides are TGTGCCAGCAGCTTAGAGGCGACAAATGAAGCTTTCTTT. It encodes CASSLEATNEAFF. Drawing the rest from reference TRBV7-9 and TRBJ1-1, the complete variable domain is DTGVSQNPRHKITKRGQNVTFRCDPISEHNRLYWYRQTLGQGPEFLTYFQNEAQLEKSRLLSDRFSAERPKGSFSTLEIQRTEQGDSAMYLCASSLEATNEAFFGQGTRLTVV.

This chain connects TRBV28 to TRBJ2-5, with 9 bases that match TRBD2. Looked up from germline, CDR1 is MDHEN and CDR2 is SYDVKM. The CDR3 covers 15 residues. V shed 4 bases and J 3 bases; nucleotides not matched to a gene: 6. DNA for the CDR3: TGTGCCAGCAGTTCAGGGGCTAGCGGGAAAGAGACCCAGTACTTC. Its translation: CASSSGASGKETQYF. Using reference TRBV28 and TRBJ2-5 for the parts outside the CDR3, the full variable domain is DVKVTQSSRYLVKRTGEKVFLECVQDMDHENMFWYRQDPGLGLRLIYFSYDVKMKEKGDIPEGYSVSREKKERFSLILESASTNQTSMYLCASSSGASGKETQYFGPGTRLLVL.

This chain joins TRBV7-9 and TRBJ2-3; 11 bases map to TRBD2. CDR3 size: 15 residues. From germline, CDR1 is SEHNR and CDR2 FQNEAQ (reference sequence). The V segment lost 5 bases and the J segment 4 bases; nucleotides outside the gene matches: 5. In nucleotides, the CDR3 is TGTGCCAGCAGCACAACTAGCGGGAGACCAGATACGCAGTATTTT. Protein product: CASSTTSGRPDTQYF.

J is TRBJ1-5 and V is TRBV28; 7 positions match TRBD1. Trimming removed 4 bases from V and 5 bases from J; junction bases left unmatched: 5. The CDR3 is 14 amino acids. Per the germline V gene, CDR1 is MDHEN and CDR2 is SYDVKM. CDR3 DNA: TGTGCCAGCAGTTCGGGGGACAGATATCAGCCCCAGCATTTT. It yields the protein CASSSGDRYQPQHF.

The chain links TRBV19 to TRBJ1-4; no firm D call. V lost 4 bases and J lost 2, with 8 bases in between. The CDR3 covers 14 residues. Germline V CDR1 and CDR2: LNHDA, SQIVND (reference sequence). The CDR3 is CASSTPGTNEKLFF. The CDR3 DNA sequence: TGTGCCAGTAGTACGCCCGGGACTAATGAAAAACTGTTTTTT.

The chain couples TRBV19 to TRBJ2-7, with TRBD2 as a possible D gene (6 bases). Per the germline V gene, CDR1 is LNHDA and CDR2 is SQIVND (reference sequence). The CDR3 extends over 16 amino acids. The V and J ends lost 7 bases and 1 base respectively, with 20 bases between them. CDR3 sequence reads: CASIKPRPAGSYEQYF. The CDR3 DNA is TGTGCCAGTATTAAACCTCGTCCTGCGGGATCCTACGAGCAGTACTTC.

The rearrangement uses TRBV7-2 and TRBJ1-5; 8 positions agree with TRBD1. CDR3 length equals 17 residues. V gave up 0 bases and J gave up 7 bases; unmatched junction bases: 11. Germline V gene data show CDR1 as SGHTA and CDR2 as FQGNSA. The CDR3 bases are TGTGCCAGCAGCTTAGCGCCCGGGACAGGTCTTCACCAGCCCCAGCATTTT. Translating it yields CASSLAPGTGLHQPQHF.

The chain uses TRBV2 and TRBJ2-7; 10 nucleotides line up with TRBD1. The V segment lost 6 bases and the J segment 0 bases; nucleotides outside the gene matches: 5. The CDR3 contains 15 residues. CDR1 and CDR2 from the germline V gene are SNHLY and FYNNEI. The CDR3 region has the DNA TGTGCCAGCAGGGCCGGGACAGGGGACTCCTACGAGCAGTACTTC. Residues: CASRAGTGDSYEQYF.

This clone was found many times. The sample holds other DNA sequences that translate to the same CDR3. The chain is built from TRBV3-1 (or the pseudogene TRBV3-2) and TRBJ2-1; TRBD2 matches at 7 bases. J gave up 4 bases and V 2 bases, and 5 bases lay outside the gene matches. Germline V gene data show CDR1 as LGHDT and CDR2 as YNNKEL (reference sequence). CDR3 length equals 15 residues. The CDR3 here is CASSQLSSGYNEQFF. The CDR3 DNA reads as TGTGCCAGCAGCCAATTGTCTAGCGGTTACAATGAGCAGTTCTTC.

The chain uses TRBV11-2 and TRBJ1-2; D remains unclear. The germline CDR1 and CDR2 sequences are SGHAT and FQNNGV. CDR3 size: 15 residues. The V and J ends lost 1 base and 1 base respectively, with 10 bases between them. The CDR3 here is CASSLGGTGNYGYTF. The CDR3 DNA reads TGTGCCAGCAGCTTAGGTGGTACCGGTAACTATGGCTACACCTTC. Looking up the rest from reference TRBV11-2 and TRBJ1-2 gives the full variable domain: EAGVAQSPRYKIIEKRQSVAFWCNPISGHATLYWYQQILGQGPKLLIQFQNNGVVDDSQLPKDRFSAERLKGVDSTLKIQPAKLEDSAVYLCASSLGGTGNYGYTFGSGTRLTVV.

The V call is TRBV7-9, the J call TRBJ2-4; D is perhaps TRBD2 (5 bases). This CDR3 comprises 16 residues. V was cut by 4 bases and J by 0 bases, with 13 bases left in between. The germline V gene encodes CDR1 SEHNR and CDR2 FQNEAQ (reference sequence). The DNA of the CDR3 is TGTGCCAGCAGCTCCGGGGATTTTCTAGCCAAAAACATTCAGTACTTC. It codes for CASSSGDFLAKNIQYF. The full variable domain, its missing parts supplied by reference TRBV7-9 and TRBJ2-4, is DTGVSQNPRHKITKRGQNVTFRCDPISEHNRLYWYRQTLGQGPEFLTYFQNEAQLEKSRLLSDRFSAERPKGSFSTLEIQRTEQGDSAMYLCASSSGDFLAKNIQYFGAGTRLSVL.

CDR3 coding DNA: TGTGCCAGCAGTCCGACCCGACTAGCGGGGACAGATACGCAGTATTTT. It is translated as CASSPTRLAGTDTQYF. The chain uses TRBV27 and TRBJ2-3, with 11 positions matching TRBD2. The CDR3 is 16 amino acids. Germline V gene sequence: CDR1 MNHEY, CDR2 SMNVEV (reference sequence). Losses at the gene ends were 5 bases for V and 3 bases for J; bases not matched to a gene: 7.

The chain joins TRBV6-5 to TRBJ1-6; D not certain. The V gene's germline CDR1 is MNHEY and CDR2 SVGAGI. This CDR3 contains 13 residues. The V end was cut by 6 bases, the J end by 8 bases, with 11 bases between. The CDR3 is CASSFRIDSPLHF. The CDR3 coding sequence is TGTGCCAGCAGCTTCAGGATTGATTCACCCCTCCACTTT.

The rearrangement joins TRBV28 to TRBJ2-7, with 15 bases that match TRBD2. Trimming cost V 5 bases and J 4 bases; bases outside gene matches: 9. Per germline, CDR1 MDHEN and CDR2 SYDVKM. The CDR3 covers 17 residues. The CDR3 DNA follows: TGTGCCAGCAGTCCAGGACTAGCGGGAGGGCGAGGATACGAGCAGTACTTC. Translated: CASSPGLAGGRGYEQYF.

J is TRBJ1-3 and V is TRBV6-2 or TRBV6-3; no clear D gene. The CDR3 spans 19 residues. The germline V gene has CDR1 MNHEY and CDR2 SVGEGT. Between the trimmed V and J ends, which lost 2 bases and 4 bases, there was a span of 24 bases. Written as DNA, the CDR3 is TGTGCCAGCAGTTACGATTTCACGGCCCGGAGTAAATACGGAAACACCATATATTTT. Encoded protein: CASSYDFTARSKYGNTIYF.

The genes are TRBV6-5 and TRBJ1-2; D gene uncertain. CDR1 and CDR2 (germline): MNHEY, SVGAGI. V was clipped by 6 bases and J by 6 bases, with 11 bases between them. The CDR3 is made up of 12 amino acids. The DNA for the CDR3 is TGTGCCAGCAGAGCCTCCCCCCATGGCTACACCTTC. Amino acid sequence: CASRASPHGYTF.

This chain connects TRBV11-2 to TRBJ2-5, with 7 bases lining up with TRBD2. The CDR3 covers 13 residues. Germline V lookup: CDR1 SGHAT, CDR2 FQNNGV. Trimming took 4 bases from V and 7 from J; bases not matched to a gene: 6. Here the CDR3 reads CASSSGLVATQYF. The CDR3 DNA is TGTGCCAGCAGCTCCGGACTAGTAGCGACCCAGTACTTC.

The chain's CDR3 is CASSLAGWREGEQFF. In DNA form, the CDR3 reads TGTGCCAGCAGTTTGGCAGGATGGCGGGAAGGGGAGCAGTTCTTC. The genes are TRBV27 and TRBJ2-1, with D perhaps matching TRBD2 (6 bases). CDR1 and CDR2 (germline): MNHEY, SMNVEV (reference sequence). This CDR3 has 15 amino acids. The V gene lost 3 bases and the J gene lost 10 bases, with 19 bases spanning the gap.

This rearrangement joins TRBV24-1 to TRBJ1-2; D ambiguous. The CDR3 runs to 13 residues. Germline assignment: CDR1 KGHDR and CDR2 SFDVKD. Trimming shortened V by 0 bases and J by 6 bases, and 7 bases separated the two germline ends. In DNA form, the CDR3 reads TGTGCCACCAGTGATTTGCGGGGTGATGGCTACACCTTC. It translates to CATSDLRGDGYTF.

V is TRBV6-2 or TRBV6-3 and J is TRBJ2-7; a weak D match, TRBD2 (6 bases). The germline CDR1 and CDR2 sequences are MNHEY and SVGEGT. V was shortened by 2 bases and J by 3 bases, with 14 bases between the two germline ends. The CDR3 totals 15 residues. CDR3 DNA sequence: TGTGCCAGCAGTTACCCGCGACTAGTCCACTACGAGCAGTACTTC. Translation: CASSYPRLVHYEQYF.

On this clone itself: The CDR3 does not end in the conserved phenylalanine or tryptophan, so this is likely a read error. Because the CDR3's place on the DNA is in doubt, the DNA is left out and the CDR3 is given as listed by TCRdb. This chain joins TRBV7-9 and TRBJ1-1; TRBD1, the table's D call, was not compared with the DNA. The CDR3 spans 13 residues, counting both ends. Germline V gene lookup returns CDR1 SEHNR and CDR2 FQNEAQ (reference sequence). This chain's CDR3 is CASSLTPGQAMRI.

This sequence joins TRBV24-1 and TRBJ2-5, with D hard to call. V was cut by 4 bases and J by 3 bases, with 5 bases left in between. Germline CDR1 and CDR2: KGHDR and SFDVKD. The CDR3 has 12 residues. CDR3 loop: CATSDSEETQYF. The CDR3 bases are TGTGCCACCAGTGACTCTGAAGAGACCCAGTACTTC.

The J gene is TRBJ2-2, the V gene TRBV15, with 9 bases aligning to TRBD1. The CDR3 totals 17 residues. Per germline, CDR1 LNHNV and CDR2 YYDKDF (reference sequence). V was clipped by 0 bases and J by 4 bases; unmatched bases: 6. CDR3 in amino acids: CATSREKPGQGTGELFF. DNA of the CDR3: TGTGCCACCAGCAGAGAGAAACCGGGACAGGGCACCGGGGAGCTGTTTTTT.

This chain uses TRBV6-4 with TRBJ2-3, with a tentative D call TRBD2 (5 bases). Germline CDR1 MRHNA, CDR2 SNTAGT. The CDR3 sequence is 15 residues long. Trimming removed 3 bases from V and 5 bases from J, with 15 bases in between. The DNA of the CDR3 is TGTGCCAGCAGTGAGGGGAGAGGTGGTATAGATACGCAGTATTTT. It translates to CASSEGRGGIDTQYF.

This rearrangement joins TRBV5-1 to TRBJ2-2, with D possibly matching TRBD2 (5 bases). Germline CDR1 SGHRS, CDR2 YFSETQ. Trimming stripped 6 bases from V and 6 bases from J, with 21 bases between. The CDR3 loop spans 16 amino acids. The chain's CDR3 is CASTGIRTALSGELFF. The CDR3 bases are TGCGCCAGCACAGGAATCAGGACTGCTTTGTCCGGGGAGCTGTTTTTT.

This chain joins TRBV27 and TRBJ1-5; D perhaps matches TRBD1 (5 bases). CDR1 MNHEY and CDR2 SMNVEV come from the germline V gene (reference sequence). CDR3 size: 14 residues. V was pared by 6 bases and J by 4 bases, with 13 bases between. CDR3 bases: TGTGCCAGCAGGGTAGGGGTGGGGAATCAGCCCCAGCATTTT. Its translation is CASRVGVGNQPQHF.

The genes are TRBV4-1 and TRBJ2-5, with 7 bases matching TRBD2. V was pared by 0 bases and J by 6 bases, with 4 bases of the junction left unmatched. Per the germline V gene, CDR1 is MGHRA and CDR2 is YSYEKL. The CDR3 loop spans 14 amino acids. The CDR3 loop reads CASSQDGGSKTQYF. Written as DNA, the CDR3 is TGCGCCAGCAGCCAAGACGGCGGGAGCAAGACCCAGTACTTC.

The chain uses TRBV28 and TRBJ2-7; 7 positions match TRBD1. The CDR3 has 14 residues. Germline V gene lookup returns CDR1 MDHEN and CDR2 SYDVKM. The ends lost 5 bases at V and 3 bases at J; junction bases unmatched: 7. The CDR3 sequence: CASSLPTGVYEQYF. The CDR3 nucleotides are TGTGCCAGCAGTCTACCCACAGGGGTCTACGAGCAGTACTTC.

The chain carries TRBV7-9 and TRBJ1-2, with TRBD1 identical over 7 bases. The CDR3 loop spans 14 amino acids. Per germline, CDR1 SEHNR and CDR2 FQNEAQ (reference sequence). V lost 7 bases and J lost 3; bases outside the gene matches: 8. The CDR3 DNA reads TGTGCCAGCAACACAGGGGAGAAGGACTATGGCTACACCTTC. This codes for CASNTGEKDYGYTF.